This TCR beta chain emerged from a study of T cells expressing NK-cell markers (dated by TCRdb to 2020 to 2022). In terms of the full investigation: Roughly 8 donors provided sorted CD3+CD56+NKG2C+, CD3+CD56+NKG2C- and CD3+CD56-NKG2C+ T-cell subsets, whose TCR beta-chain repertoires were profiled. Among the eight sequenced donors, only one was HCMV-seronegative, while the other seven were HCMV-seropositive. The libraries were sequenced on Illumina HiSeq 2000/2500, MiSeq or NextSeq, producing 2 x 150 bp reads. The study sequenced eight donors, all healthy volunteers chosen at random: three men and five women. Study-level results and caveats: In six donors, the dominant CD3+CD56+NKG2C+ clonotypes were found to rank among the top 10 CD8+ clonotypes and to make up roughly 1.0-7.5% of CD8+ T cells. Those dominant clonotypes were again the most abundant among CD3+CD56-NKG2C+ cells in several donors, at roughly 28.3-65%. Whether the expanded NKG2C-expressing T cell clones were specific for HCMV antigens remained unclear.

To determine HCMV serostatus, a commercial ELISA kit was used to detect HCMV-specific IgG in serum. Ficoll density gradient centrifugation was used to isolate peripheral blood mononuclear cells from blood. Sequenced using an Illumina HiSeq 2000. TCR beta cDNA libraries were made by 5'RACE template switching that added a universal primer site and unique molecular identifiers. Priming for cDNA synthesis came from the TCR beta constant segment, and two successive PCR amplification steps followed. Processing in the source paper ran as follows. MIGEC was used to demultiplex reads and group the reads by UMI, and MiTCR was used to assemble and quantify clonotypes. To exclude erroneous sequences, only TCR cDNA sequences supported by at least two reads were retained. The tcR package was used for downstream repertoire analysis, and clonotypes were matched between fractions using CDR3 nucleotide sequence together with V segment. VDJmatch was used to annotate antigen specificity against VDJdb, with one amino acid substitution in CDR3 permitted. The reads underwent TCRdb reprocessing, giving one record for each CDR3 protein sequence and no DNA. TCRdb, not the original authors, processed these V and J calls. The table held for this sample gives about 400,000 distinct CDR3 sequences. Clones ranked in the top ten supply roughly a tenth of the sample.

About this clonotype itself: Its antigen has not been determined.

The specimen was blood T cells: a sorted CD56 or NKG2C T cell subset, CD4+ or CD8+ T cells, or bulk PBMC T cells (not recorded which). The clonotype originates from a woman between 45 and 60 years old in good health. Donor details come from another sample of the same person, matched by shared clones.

The CDR3 has the sequence CASRESNTQYF. The rearranged segments are TRBV6-5 and TRBJ2-3. Including cysteine and phenylalanine, the CDR3 has 11 amino acids. The DNA is unrecorded. From a lookup of the germline V gene, CDR1 and CDR2 are MNHEY and SVGAGI.